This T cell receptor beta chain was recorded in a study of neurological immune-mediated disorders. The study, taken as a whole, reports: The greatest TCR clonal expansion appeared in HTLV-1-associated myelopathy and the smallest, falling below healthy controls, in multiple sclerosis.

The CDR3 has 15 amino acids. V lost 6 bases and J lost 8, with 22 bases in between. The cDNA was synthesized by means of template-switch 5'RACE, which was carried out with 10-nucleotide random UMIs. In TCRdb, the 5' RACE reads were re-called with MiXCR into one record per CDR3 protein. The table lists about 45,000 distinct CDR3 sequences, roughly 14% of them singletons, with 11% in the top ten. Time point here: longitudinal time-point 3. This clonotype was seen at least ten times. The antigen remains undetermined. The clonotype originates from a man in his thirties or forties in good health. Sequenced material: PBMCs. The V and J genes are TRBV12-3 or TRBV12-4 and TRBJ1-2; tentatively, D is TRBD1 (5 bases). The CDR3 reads CASSAAQGRFLGYTF. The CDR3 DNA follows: TGTGCCAGCAGCGCCGCTCAGGGACGCTTTCTCGGCTACACCTTC.